The source of this T cell receptor beta chain is a study of post-analysis software for immune sequencing data. The study's findings and limits: For normalized Chao1 diversity, multiple sclerosis patients scored significantly lower than controls did. Controls had lower frequencies than patients of a few TRBV segments, which included TRBV5-6, TRBV5-1 and TRBV20-1. F measure clustering grouped samples strongly by preparation batch.

This clonotype has just a few counts. Its antigen is not identified. V was clipped by 6 bases and J by 3 bases; unmatched bases: 7. Germline CDR1 is DFQATT and CDR2 is SNEGSKA (reference sequence). This CDR3 spans 14 amino acids. Presence of unique molecular identifiers characterized the TCR beta cDNA libraries. The T cell input of roughly 0.9 to 11 million gave roughly 460,000 cDNA molecules. TCRdb re-called the PCR reads through MiXCR, storing one row per CDR3 protein. The data show roughly 540,000 distinct CDR3 sequences, approximately 31% seen once. The origin of this receptor is a girl aged 2 to 17 with multiple sclerosis. Sequenced input: blood. The chain recombines TRBV20-1 with TRBJ2-7; 11 nucleotides align to TRBD2. CDR3 residues: CSAPKGTSGYEQYF. CDR3 coding DNA: TGCAGTGCCCCCAAAGGGACTAGCGGCTACGAGCAGTACTTC.